Below, one T cell receptor beta chain is given with its context. No antigen is known for it. Base qualities are not recorded, but no much larger clone differs from it by a single base. The library relied on multiplex PCR. The reads were generated on an Illumina HiSeq 2500. TCRbeta libraries were constructed through three rounds of nested PCR with primers (Table S4) according to protocols modified from ARM-PCR. Before sequencing, PCR products in the 200-500 bp range were cut out of the gel and cleaned up using the QIAquick gel extraction kit. In the source study's methods: Reads were cleaned using Trimmomatic, were merged into complete CDR3 sequences using FLASH, and were assigned to V(D)J germline segments using MiTCR. VDJtools was used to compute clonal diversity as the inverse Simpson's index. Productive reads were defined as in-frame sequences without a premature stop codon. TCRdb took the public reads, trimmed them with fastp at Q25, ran MiXCR for clone calling and kept in-frame beta chains. Each entry is one CDR3 protein sequence, shown with its most common DNA and genes. What appears here as the V and J calls and clone size reflects TCRdb's work, not the paper's. The sample records around 99,000 distinct CDR3 sequences, about 61% of which are singletons. Of the sample, under 20% is held by the ten largest clones.

These data belong to a study of tumor and adjacent non-tumor tissue in lung cancer (dated by TCRdb to between 2017 and 2018). At the level of the whole study: By cancer type, the cohort comprised approximately 12 adenocarcinoma patients, 2 squamous cell carcinoma patients and 1 small cell lung cancer patient. Among the roughly 15 patients, ages ranged from roughly 30 to 85 years, approximately 10 were men and 5 were women, and disease was TNM stage I to III. Sequencing generated a total of approximately 130,000,000 productive TCRbeta reads, averaging around 4.2 million reads per sample. Using bulk TCRbeta repertoires from under 17 lung cancer patients, the study set lung tumor tissue side by side with matched distant non-tumor lung tissue. TCRbeta CDR3 sequencing was performed on approximately 30 paired specimens, with one tumor sample and one normal lung sample collected per patient. What the work shows at the level of the full study, not this receptor alone: Younger patients had significantly higher TCR diversity, and higher tumor TCR diversity was associated with shorter overall and disease-free survival. Significantly higher TCR diversity (inverse Simpson) was observed in tumor tissue than in normal lung tissue (roughly 390 vs 170, P = 0.0075, Mann-Whitney U test). The top 100 clones made up a significantly larger cumulative share of the repertoire in normal lung than in tumor tissue. With only approximately 16 patients in the cohort, the authors noted that larger samples and more detailed clinical data are needed. Neither the sequencing platform nor unique molecular identifiers are named or mentioned anywhere in the methods. Because peripheral blood was not sequenced, blood TCRbeta repertoires in the lung cancer patients of the study were not examined.

RNA was isolated from bulk, unsorted tissue, and RNA quality was assessed with a NanoDrop ND-1000 and an Agilent 2100. Distant non-tumor tissue taken more than 3 cm from the tumor edge was used as the normal lung sample. Donors were newly diagnosed lung cancer patients admitted for thoracic surgery in China between August and November 2014, without prior chemotherapy. The study excluded patients who had received radiotherapy or chemotherapy before or who had another cancer at the same time. Surgical tissue pieces of about 1-2.3 cm3 were preserved in RNAlater solution and were kept at -80 degrees C until use. Trimming takes 4 bases off V and 8 bases off J; junction bases not matched to a gene: 6. The germline V gene gives CDR1 as MGHRA and CDR2 as YSYEKL. The CDR3 covers 14 residues, taking in both the cysteine and the phenylalanine. Kept here is only the CDR3 DNA, which spans 42 bases and is read in frame from base 1.

In this chain, TRBV4-1 is recombined with TRBJ1-4; 8 middle bases align to TRBD1. The material sequenced was distant non-tumor lung tissue. The TCR was taken from a man between 60 and 70 years old with non-small cell lung cancer. The CDR3 in this case is CASSRTGWQEKLFF. In nucleotides, the sequence is TGCGCCAGCAGCCGGACAGGGTGGCAAGAAAAACTGTTTTTT.